This is a list of T cell receptor beta chains from one sample in a study of T cell repertoires in cytomegalovirus infection. One entry per CDR3 protein results from TCRdb running MiXCR on the reads. The repertoire holds some 250,000 distinct CDR3 sequences, less than 9.5% seen once, with roughly 16% in the top ten. Material: PBMCs. The receptor set was obtained from a human donor in good health (CMV status not recorded). Some clones in this sample may be carry-over from other donors' samples. Both conserved end residues are part of each CDR3. D genes are given only for firm matches. Not all rows give a size; the values are once, few, many and, for expanded clones, a class.

abundance	d_gene	v_gene	j_gene	CDR3aa	CDR3nt
few	TRBD1	TRBV12-3/TRBV12-4	TRBJ1-4	CASGTGYEKLFF	TGTGCCAGCGGGACAGGGTATGAAAAACTGTTTTTT
many	NA	TRBV2	TRBJ2-7	CASSEVRYEQYF	TGTGCCAGCAGTGAAGTCCGCTACGAGCAGTACTTC
few	NA	TRBV7-9	TRBJ2-5	CASSPLGGGTQETQYF	TGTGCCAGCAGCCCCCTGGGAGGTGGGACCCAAGAGACCCAGTACTTC
few	NA	TRBV28	TRBJ1-5	CASSGRTRQPQHF	TGTGCCAGCAGTGGGCGGACGAGGCAGCCCCAGCATTTT
many	TRBD1	TRBV28	TRBJ2-5	CASSSWTGTQGTQYF	TGTGCCAGCAGTTCATGGACAGGGACGCAAGGGACCCAGTACTTC
few	TRBD1	TRBV15	TRBJ2-2	CATSRLPGAGGDTGELFF	TGTGCCACCAGCAGATTGCCTGGGGCAGGGGGAGACACCGGGGAGCTGTTTTTT
many	TRBD2	TRBV7-4	TRBJ2-1	CASSTGLASVGEQFF	TGTGCCAGCAGCACCGGACTAGCGTCCGTCGGTGAGCAGTTCTTC
many	NA	TRBV7-2	TRBJ2-1	CASSSVPAGLYNEQFF	TGTGCCAGCAGCTCTGTCCCGGCAGGTTTGTACAATGAGCAGTTCTTC
NA	TRBD2	TRBV5-6	TRBJ2-7	CASSLRGGRIYEQYF	TGTGCCAGCAGCTTGCGTGGCGGGAGAATCTACGAGCAGTACTTC
NA	NA	TRBV29-1	TRBJ2-4	CSVERENIQYF	TGCAGCGTTGAGAGAGAAAACATTCAGTACTTC
many	NA	TRBV5-1	TRBJ2-7	CASSLDGGRYEQYF	TGCGCCAGCAGCTTGGATGGGGGCCGGTACGAGCAGTACTTC
many	TRBD2	TRBV7-2	TRBJ2-3	CASSSGLAGAIYTDTQYF	TGTGCCAGCAGCTCAGGACTAGCGGGGGCCATATACACAGATACGCAGTATTTT
NA	TRBD1	TRBV5-5	TRBJ2-7	CASSGGQITYEQYF	TGTGCCAGCAGCGGGGGACAGATCACCTACGAGCAGTACTTC
many	NA	TRBV7-8	TRBJ1-2	CASSLGRGGQGHGYTF	TGTGCCAGCAGCTTAGGCAGAGGCGGGCAGGGACATGGCTACACCTTC
many	NA	TRBV7-2	TRBJ2-4	CASSLGTENIQYF	TGTGCCAGCAGCTTAGGGACAGAAAACATTCAGTACTTC
many	TRBD1	TRBV7-2	TRBJ1-6	CASSLGRDRLNSPLHF	TGTGCCAGCAGCTTAGGCCGGGACAGGCTAAATTCACCCCTCCACTTT
many	TRBD1	TRBV7-2	TRBJ1-2	CASSTAGGGGYTF	TGTGCCAGCAGCACTGCAGGGGGCGGTGGCTACACCTTC
NA	NA	TRBV29-1	TRBJ2-7	CSVEKGQTGNEQYF	TGCAGCGTTGAGAAGGGCCAAACAGGGAACGAGCAGTACTTC
many	NA	TRBV7-2	TRBJ2-1	CASSLNGLSSYNEQFF	TGTGCCAGCAGCCTAAATGGGCTGAGCTCCTACAATGAGCAGTTCTTC
many	TRBD1	TRBV7-2	TRBJ1-2	CASSPRQGPNYGYTF	TGTGCCAGCAGCCCCAGACAGGGACCTAACTATGGCTACACCTTC
many	NA	TRBV29-1	TRBJ2-3	CSVPGVFSTDTQYF	TGCAGCGTGCCCGGTGTCTTCAGCACAGATACGCAGTATTTT
many	NA	TRBV28	TRBJ2-7	CASTIPTGPGRSEQYF	TGTGCCAGCACCATACCCACAGGGCCAGGGAGGTCCGAGCAGTACTTC
many	TRBD2	TRBV7-8	TRBJ2-1	CASSFIRQGLAGSEQFF	TGTGCCAGCAGCTTTATAAGGCAGGGACTAGCGGGATCTGAGCAGTTCTTC
many	TRBD1	TRBV6-5	TRBJ1-1	CASSYRGQMNTEAFF	TGTGCCAGCAGTTACCGGGGACAGATGAACACTGAAGCTTTCTTT
few	NA	TRBV4-3	TRBJ2-3	CASSQGTRGTDTQYF	TGCGCCAGCAGCCAAGGGACCCGAGGCACAGATACGCAGTATTTT
many	NA	TRBV7-2	TRBJ2-7	CASSSGGGKDF	TGTGCCAGCAGTTCAGGGGGAGGAAAGGACTTC
NA	NA	TRBV5-1	TRBJ1-1	CASRIGGGNTEAFF	TGCGCCAGCAGAATAGGGGGAGGGAATACTGAAGCTTTCTTT
NA	TRBD2	TRBV4-1	TRBJ2-1	CASSQDGGIGYNEQFF	TGCGCCAGCAGCCAAGACGGGGGGATTGGTTACAATGAGCAGTTCTTC
few	NA	TRBV7-6	TRBJ1-1	CASMPGTFGTEAFF	TGTGCCAGCATGCCAGGGACTTTCGGCACTGAAGCTTTCTTT
many	NA	TRBV7-2	TRBJ1-1	CASTREASRVSEAFF	TGTGCCAGCACCCGGGAGGCTTCCCGAGTGTCTGAAGCTTTCTTT
few	TRBD1	TRBV15	TRBJ2-2	CATSREGRGLSGELFF	TGTGCCACCAGCAGAGAGGGCAGGGGGCTGTCCGGGGAGCTGTTTTTT
many	TRBD2	TRBV7-2	TRBJ2-7	CASSRTSGRNSYEQYF	TGTGCCAGCAGCCGGACTAGCGGGAGGAACTCCTACGAGCAGTACTTC
many	TRBD1	TRBV12-3/TRBV12-4	TRBJ2-5	CASSPGTGRKTQYF	TGTGCCAGCAGTCCAGGGACAGGGCGAAAGACCCAGTACTTC
few	NA	TRBV7-2	TRBJ1-2	CASSPSPYRLSNYGYTF	TGTGCCAGCAGCCCGAGCCCCTACAGATTATCTAACTATGGCTACACCTTC
many	TRBD2	TRBV25-1	TRBJ2-3	CASSDWVAGGFGGADTQYF	TGTGCCAGCAGTGATTGGGTAGCGGGAGGCTTCGGCGGCGCAGATACGCAGTATTTT
few	NA	TRBV11-3	TRBJ2-2	CASSLGGDPREELFF	TGTGCCAGCAGCTTAGGAGGGGACCCAAGGGAGGAGCTGTTTTTT
NA	TRBD1	TRBV6-2/TRBV6-3	TRBJ2-1	CASRDPGQGRDNEQFF	TGTGCCAGCAGGGATCCGGGACAGGGGAGGGACAATGAGCAGTTCTTC
many	TRBD1	TRBV19	TRBJ2-7	CASSTRTGGSSYEQYF	TGTGCCAGTAGTACCCGGACAGGGGGAAGCTCCTACGAGCAGTACTTC
NA	NA	TRBV7-2	TRBJ2-5	CASSPQWGETQYF	TGTGCCAGCAGCCCTCAGTGGGGAGAGACCCAGTACTTC
many	TRBD2	TRBV27	TRBJ2-1	CASSLAASGAYNEQFF	TGTGCCAGCAGTTTAGCGGCTAGCGGGGCCTACAATGAGCAGTTCTTC
many	NA	TRBV2	TRBJ1-2	CASSLLLEQGFYGYTF	TGTGCCAGCAGTTTACTCCTTGAACAGGGTTTCTATGGCTACACCTTC
few	NA	TRBV7-2	TRBJ1-3	CASSFFAGNTIYF	TGTGCCAGCAGCTTCTTTGCTGGAAACACCATATATTTT
NA	NA	TRBV4-1	TRBJ2-5	CASSQGWGAEETQYF	TGCGCCAGCAGCCAAGGTTGGGGGGCCGAAGAGACCCAGTACTTC
many	TRBD1	TRBV7-2	TRBJ1-1	CASSFGTVNTEAFF	TGTGCCAGCAGCTTCGGGACAGTGAACACTGAAGCTTTCTTT
few	NA	TRBV29-1	TRBJ2-3	CSVEERGSQTDTQYF	TGCAGCGTTGAAGAGCGGGGATCCCAAACAGATACGCAGTATTTT
many	NA	TRBV20-1	TRBJ2-1	CSARGRGSATGPSYNEQFF	TGCAGTGCTAGGGGGAGGGGTAGCGCGACAGGGCCCTCCTACAATGAGCAGTTCTTC
many	NA	TRBV7-2	TRBJ2-2	CASSLGGRRELFF	TGTGCCAGCAGCTTAGGGGGCCGGAGGGAGCTGTTTTTT
many	NA	TRBV6-2/TRBV6-3	TRBJ1-1	CASTPWAGTEAFF	TGTGCCAGCACCCCATGGGCCGGCACTGAAGCTTTCTTT
many	NA	TRBV20-1	TRBJ2-5	CSARFFQETQYF	TGCAGTGCTAGATTTTTCCAAGAGACCCAGTACTTC
NA	NA	TRBV20-1	TRBJ2-2	CSARDLGTGGELFF	TGCAGTGCTAGAGATCTGGGTACGGGCGGGGAGCTGTTTTTT